This is a list of T cell receptor beta chains from one sample in a study of blood T cells in healthy people across ages. Each CDR3 protein is one row after TCRdb ran MiXCR on the 5' RACE reads. This table holds 850,000 to 1,300,000 distinct CDR3 sequences, 45% found once. The sample taken for sequencing was blood. The receptor source for this set is a woman aged 55-75 years in good health. Both conserved end residues are part of each CDR3. The D gene is left open where the match is weak. The listing skips clone size in some rows; elsewhere it reads once, few, many or a size class.

abundance	v_gene	d_gene	j_gene	CDR3aa	CDR3nt
-	TRBV6-1	TRBD1	TRBJ2-6	CASRPTGSSFSGANVLTF	TGTGCCAGCAGACCGACAGGGAGTTCTTTCTCTGGGGCCAACGTCCTGACTTTC
-	TRBV30	-	TRBJ2-3	CAWDVGTDTQYF	TGTGCCTGGGACGTCGGCACAGATACGCAGTATTTT
few	TRBV20-1	TRBD1	TRBJ1-1	CSATHILRGPTEAFF	TGCAGTGCTACCCATATTTTGAGGGGGCCCACTGAAGCTTTCTTT
-	TRBV28	TRBD1	TRBJ2-7	CASSLMGTGGFGEQYF	TGTGCCAGCAGTTTAATGGGGACAGGGGGCTTTGGGGAGCAGTACTTC
few	TRBV4-1	TRBD1	TRBJ1-3	CASSQRDRRAGNTIYF	TGCGCCAGCAGCCAGCGGGACAGGAGAGCTGGAAACACCATATATTTT
few	TRBV2	-	TRBJ2-1	CASSEATDWNEQFF	TGTGCCAGCAGTGAAGCCACCGACTGGAATGAGCAGTTCTTC
once	TRBV6-6	TRBD2	TRBJ2-1	CASRVLAGGSYNEQFF	TGTGCCAGCAGGGTACTAGCGGGAGGATCCTACAATGAGCAGTTCTTC
-	TRBV20-1	TRBD1	TRBJ1-6	CSARDVDRGGSPLHF	TGCAGTGCTAGAGATGTGGACAGGGGTGGTTCACCCCTCCACTTT
-	TRBV20-1	-	TRBJ1-2	CSARSPGSNYGYTF	TGCAGTGCTAGGTCCCCCGGGAGTAACTATGGCTACACCTTC
-	TRBV2	-	TRBJ2-1	CASPGRARNNEQFF	TGTGCCAGCCCGGGGCGGGCGAGAAACAATGAGCAGTTCTTC
few	TRBV20-1	-	TRBJ2-3	CSARFARGVPDTQYF	TGCAGTGCTAGGTTCGCCAGGGGAGTCCCAGATACGCAGTATTTT
few	TRBV18	-	TRBJ2-7	CASSPQGFYEQYF	TGTGCCAGCTCACCACAGGGATTCTACGAGCAGTACTTC
few	TRBV4-1	-	TRBJ1-2	CASSQARTDYGYTF	TGCGCCAGCAGCCAAGCTCGGACGGACTATGGCTACACCTTC
once	TRBV6-2/TRBV6-3	TRBD2	TRBJ2-3	CATVSEREDTDTQYF	TGTGCCACCGTTTCTGAGCGGGAAGACACAGATACGCAGTATTTT
few	TRBV5-6	-	TRBJ2-6	CASSSLRFRGSGANVLTF	TGTGCCAGCAGCTCGTTGCGGTTCAGAGGCTCTGGGGCCAACGTCCTGACTTTC
few	TRBV11-2	TRBD1	TRBJ2-5	CASSLDPAQGAQETQYF	TGTGCCAGCAGCTTAGATCCAGCCCAGGGGGCTCAAGAGACCCAGTACTTC